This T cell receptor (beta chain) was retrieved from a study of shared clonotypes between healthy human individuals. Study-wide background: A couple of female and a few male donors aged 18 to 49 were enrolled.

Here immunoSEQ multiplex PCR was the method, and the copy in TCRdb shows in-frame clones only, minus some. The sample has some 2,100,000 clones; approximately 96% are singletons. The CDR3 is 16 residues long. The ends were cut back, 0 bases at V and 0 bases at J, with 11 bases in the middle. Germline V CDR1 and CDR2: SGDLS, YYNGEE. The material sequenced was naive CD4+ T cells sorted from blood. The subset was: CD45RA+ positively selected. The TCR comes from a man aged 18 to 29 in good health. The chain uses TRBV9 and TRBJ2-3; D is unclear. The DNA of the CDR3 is TGTGCCAGCAGCGTAGAGGGCAGAATTAGCACAGATACGCAGTATTTT. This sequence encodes CASSVEGRISTDTQYF.